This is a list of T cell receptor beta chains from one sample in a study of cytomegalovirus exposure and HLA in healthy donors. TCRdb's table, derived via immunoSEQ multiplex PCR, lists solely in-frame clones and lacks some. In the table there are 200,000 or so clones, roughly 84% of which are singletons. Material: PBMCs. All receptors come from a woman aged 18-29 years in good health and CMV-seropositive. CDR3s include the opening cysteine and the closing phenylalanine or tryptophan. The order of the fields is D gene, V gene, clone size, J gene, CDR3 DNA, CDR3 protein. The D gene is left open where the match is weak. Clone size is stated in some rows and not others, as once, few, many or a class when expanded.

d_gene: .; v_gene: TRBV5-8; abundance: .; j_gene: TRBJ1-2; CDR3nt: TGTGCCAGCAGCCTGGGGCAGGGTACAGGGCCGATTGGGGGCTACACCTTC; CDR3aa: CASSLGQGTGPIGGYTF
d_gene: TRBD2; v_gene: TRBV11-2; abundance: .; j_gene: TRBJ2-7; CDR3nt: TGTGCCAGCAGCTTAGTCTGGGTAGCGGGGACTGACTACGAGCAGTACTTC; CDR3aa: CASSLVWVAGTDYEQYF
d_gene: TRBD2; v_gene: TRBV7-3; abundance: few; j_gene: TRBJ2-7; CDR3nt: TGTGCCAGCAGCTCCCTACTAGCGGGGACTCCCTACGAGCAGTACTTC; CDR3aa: CASSSLLAGTPYEQYF
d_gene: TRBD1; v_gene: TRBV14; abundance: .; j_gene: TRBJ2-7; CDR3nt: TGTGCCAGCAGCCAAGGGACAGGGGGTTTCTACGAGCAGTACTTC; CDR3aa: CASSQGTGGFYEQYF
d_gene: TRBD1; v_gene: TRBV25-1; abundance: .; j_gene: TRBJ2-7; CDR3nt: TGTGCCAGCAGTCTTGGGACAGGGGGCTACGAGCAGTACTTC; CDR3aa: CASSLGTGGYEQYF
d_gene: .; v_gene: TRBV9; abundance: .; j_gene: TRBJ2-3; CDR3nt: TGTGCCAGCAGCGTAGTTTCTTCTTCCACAGATACGCAGTATTTT; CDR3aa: CASSVVSSSTDTQYF
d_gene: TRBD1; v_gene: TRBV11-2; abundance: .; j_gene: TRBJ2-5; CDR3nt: TGTGCCAGCAGCTTAAGGCCCCGGGGACAGGGCCAAGAGACCCAGTACTTC; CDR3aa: CASSLRPRGQGQETQYF
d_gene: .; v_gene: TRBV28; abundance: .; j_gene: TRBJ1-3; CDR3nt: TGTGCCAGCACCGTGGCCGGACAGCTCTCTGGAAACACCATATATTTT; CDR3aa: CASTVAGQLSGNTIYF
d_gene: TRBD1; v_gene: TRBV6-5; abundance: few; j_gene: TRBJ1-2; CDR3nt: TGTGCCAGCAGCCAATATCAGGGGGATCACTATGGCTACACCTTC; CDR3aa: CASSQYQGDHYGYTF
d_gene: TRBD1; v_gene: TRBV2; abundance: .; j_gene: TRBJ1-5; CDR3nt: TGTGCCAGCAGCCCGGGACAGGGGGTAAGGAGCAATCAGCCCCAGCATTTT; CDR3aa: CASSPGQGVRSNQPQHF
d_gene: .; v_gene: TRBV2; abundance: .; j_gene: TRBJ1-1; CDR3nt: TGTGCCAGCATAAGGGGTGTGAACACTGAAGCTTTCTTT; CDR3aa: CASIRGVNTEAFF
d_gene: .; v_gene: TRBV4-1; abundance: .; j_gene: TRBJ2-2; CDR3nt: TGCGCCAGCAGCCAAGTGGGGGCGGAGGGCGGGAGCGGCACCGGGGAGCTGTTTTTT; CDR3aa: CASSQVGAEGGSGTGELFF
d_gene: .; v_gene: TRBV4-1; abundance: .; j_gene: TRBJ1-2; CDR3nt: TGCGCCAGCAGCCAAGTAGGAGCAGGGAATCATGGCTACACCTTC; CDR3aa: CASSQVGAGNHGYTF
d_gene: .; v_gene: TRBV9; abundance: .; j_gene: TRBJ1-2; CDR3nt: TGTGCCAGCAGCGTAGTGGGAGACTATGGCTACACCTTC; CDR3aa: CASSVVGDYGYTF
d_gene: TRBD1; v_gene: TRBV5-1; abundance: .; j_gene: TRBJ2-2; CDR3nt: TGCGCCAGCAGCTTGGCCCCCGGGACAGGGGACGGGGGTACCGGGGAGCTGTTTTTT; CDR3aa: CASSLAPGTGDGGTGELFF
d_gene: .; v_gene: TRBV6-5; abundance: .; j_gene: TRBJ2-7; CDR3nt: TGTGCCAGCAGTTACTCCCCAGGGGAATTCTCCTACGAGCAGTACTTC; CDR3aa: CASSYSPGEFSYEQYF
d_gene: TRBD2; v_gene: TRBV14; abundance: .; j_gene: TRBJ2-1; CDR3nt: TGTGCCAGCAGCCACACTAGCGGGAGGGGTCCCTACAATGAGCAGTTCTTC; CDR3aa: CASSHTSGRGPYNEQFF
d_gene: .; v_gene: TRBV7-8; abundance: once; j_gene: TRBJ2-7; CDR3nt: TGTGCCAGCAGCTTGTTCCAGGGTCCATCCTACGAGCAGTACTTC; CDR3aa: CASSLFQGPSYEQYF
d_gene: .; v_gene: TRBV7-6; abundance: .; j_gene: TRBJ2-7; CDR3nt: TGTGCCAGCAGCTTAATAACAGGGACCCACGAGCAGTACTTC; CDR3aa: CASSLITGTHEQYF
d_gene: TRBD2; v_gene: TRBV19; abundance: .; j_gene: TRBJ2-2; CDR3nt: TGTGCCAGTTGGGGACTAGTTAATCGCGGGGAGCTGTTTTTT; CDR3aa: CASWGLVNRGELFF
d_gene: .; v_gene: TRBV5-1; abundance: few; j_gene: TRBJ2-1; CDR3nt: TGCGCCAGCAGCTTCGAGAGCTCCTACAATGAGCAGTTCTTC; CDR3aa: CASSFESSYNEQFF
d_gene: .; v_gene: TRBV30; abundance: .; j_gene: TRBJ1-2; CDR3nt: TGTGCCTGGGACACCGCAGAGGGCTACACCTTC; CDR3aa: CAWDTAEGYTF
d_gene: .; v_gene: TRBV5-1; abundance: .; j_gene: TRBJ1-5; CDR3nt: TGCGCCAGCAGCTTGTCTGTCAATCAGCCCCAGCATTTT; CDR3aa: CASSLSVNQPQHF
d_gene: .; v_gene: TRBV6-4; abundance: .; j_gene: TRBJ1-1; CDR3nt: TGTGCCAGCAGTGACCGTGCGGGTGCCACTGAAGCTTTCTTT; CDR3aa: CASSDRAGATEAFF
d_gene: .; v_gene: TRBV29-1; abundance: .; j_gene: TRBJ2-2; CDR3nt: TGCAGCGTTGAAGATAGAAGGAACACCGGGGAGCTGTTTTTT; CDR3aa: CSVEDRRNTGELFF
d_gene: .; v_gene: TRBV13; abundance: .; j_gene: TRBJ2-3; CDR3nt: TGTGCCAGCAGCTTAGGATTGGGCGGGACCACAGATACGCAGTATTTT; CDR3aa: CASSLGLGGTTDTQYF
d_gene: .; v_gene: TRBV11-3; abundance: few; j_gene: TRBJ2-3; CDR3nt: TGTGCCAGCAGCTTAGGTGCAGGCCTGCCTAGCACAGATACGCAGTATTTT; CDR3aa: CASSLGAGLPSTDTQYF
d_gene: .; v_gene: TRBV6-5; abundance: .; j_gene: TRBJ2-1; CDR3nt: TGTGCCAGCAGTTACTCGAGTAGTCCCTCTGAGCAGTTCTTC; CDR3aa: CASSYSSSPSEQFF
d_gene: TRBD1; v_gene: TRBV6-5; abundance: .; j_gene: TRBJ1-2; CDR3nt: TGTGCCAGCAGTTACGGACAGGGGGGCGGGAACTATGGCTACACCTTC; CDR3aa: CASSYGQGGGNYGYTF
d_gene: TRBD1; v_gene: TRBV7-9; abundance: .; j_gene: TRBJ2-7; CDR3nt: TGTGCCAGCAGCTTAGTAGGGGACAGGACCTTCTACGAGCAGTACTTC; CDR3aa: CASSLVGDRTFYEQYF
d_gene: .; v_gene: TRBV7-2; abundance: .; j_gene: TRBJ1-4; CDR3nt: TGTGCCAGCAGTCCCCCATCGGGCGGGCTCGCAAAACTGTTTTTT; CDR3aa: CASSPPSGGLAKLFF
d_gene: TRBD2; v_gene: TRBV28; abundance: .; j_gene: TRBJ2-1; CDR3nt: TGTGCCAGCAGTGAACTAGCGGGAAAGGAGGATGAGCAGTTCTTC; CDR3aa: CASSELAGKEDEQFF
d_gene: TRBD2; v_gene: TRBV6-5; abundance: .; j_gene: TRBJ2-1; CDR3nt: TGTGCCAGCAGTTACTCCTCGACTAGCGGGCAGGGACAGGTCTTC; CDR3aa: CASSYSSTSGQGQVF
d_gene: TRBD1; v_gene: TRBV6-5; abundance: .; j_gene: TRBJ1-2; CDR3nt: TGTGCCAGCAGCCTATTCAGGGGGGACTATGGCTACACCTTC; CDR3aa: CASSLFRGDYGYTF
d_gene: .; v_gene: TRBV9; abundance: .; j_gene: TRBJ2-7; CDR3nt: TGTGCCAGCAGCGTAGGGCCGACCTACGAGCAGTACTTC; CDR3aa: CASSVGPTYEQYF
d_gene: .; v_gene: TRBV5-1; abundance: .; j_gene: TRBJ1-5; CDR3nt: TGCGCCAGCAGCTTGGATCCGGATCAGCCCCAGCATTTT; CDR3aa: CASSLDPDQPQHF